The clone carrying this TCR beta chain has ten or more counts. Antigen unknown. CDR3 length: 12 amino acids. Trimming removed 0 bases from V and 5 bases from J, with 4 bases in between. Per germline, CDR1 MNHNS and CDR2 SASEGT. Axillary draining lymph nodes of breast cancer patients supplied the node samples. This sample was included in a study of breast tumors, draining lymph nodes, adjacent tissues. TCRdb reprocessed the multiplex PCR reads with MiXCR, giving one entry per CDR3 protein. This sample has some 120,000 distinct CDR3 sequences, with over 20% found just once. The study's findings and limits: Luminal-like breast cancer showed significantly higher tumor–nontumor repertoire similarity than basal-like.

This clonotype was obtained from a female donor with breast cancer. Some clones in this sample may be carry-over from other donors' samples. The sequencing sample was made of axillary lymph node tissue. The chain joins TRBV6-1 to TRBJ1-2; D gene ambiguous. As DNA, the CDR3 is TGTGCCAGCAGTGAAGCCACTTATGGCTACACCTTC. It codes for CASSEATYGYTF.